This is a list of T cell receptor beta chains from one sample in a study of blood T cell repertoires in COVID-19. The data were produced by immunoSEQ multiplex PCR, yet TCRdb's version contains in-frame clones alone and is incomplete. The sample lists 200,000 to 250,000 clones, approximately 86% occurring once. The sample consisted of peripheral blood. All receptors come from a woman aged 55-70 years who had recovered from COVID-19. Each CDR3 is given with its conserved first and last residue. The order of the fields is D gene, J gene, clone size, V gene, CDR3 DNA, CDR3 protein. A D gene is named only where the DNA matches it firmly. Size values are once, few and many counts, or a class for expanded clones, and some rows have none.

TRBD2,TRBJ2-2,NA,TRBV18,TGTGCCAGCTCACCCCGGCTAGCGGCTAACACCGGGGAGCTGTTTTTT,CASSPRLAANTGELFF
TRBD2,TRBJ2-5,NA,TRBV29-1,TGCAGCGTTGGCCTAGCGGGGGCCTGGGAGACCCAGTACTTC,CSVGLAGAWETQYF
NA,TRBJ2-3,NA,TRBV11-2,TGTGCCAGCAGCCGCGGGGGCAGCACAGATACGCAGTATTTT,CASSRGGSTDTQYF
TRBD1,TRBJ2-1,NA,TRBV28,TGTGCCAGCAGCGAAGTCTCCGGGGACAGGATCCCCAATGAGCAGTTCTTC,CASSEVSGDRIPNEQFF
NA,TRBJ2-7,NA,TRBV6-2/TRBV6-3,TGTGCCAGCAGTTACGTGGCAGGGGTGGGCGAGCAGTACTTC,CASSYVAGVGEQYF
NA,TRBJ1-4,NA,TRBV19,TGTGCCAGTAGTATATATGGGCGGGCAGCACTGTTTTTT,CASSIYGRAALFF
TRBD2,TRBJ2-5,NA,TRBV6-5,TGTGCCAGCAGTCGGAGCGGGGACCAAGAGACCCAGTACTTC,CASSRSGDQETQYF
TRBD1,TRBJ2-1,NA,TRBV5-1,TGCGCCAGCAGCTTCACGGTCGGGACAGGGTCTTTCAATGAGCAGTTCTTC,CASSFTVGTGSFNEQFF
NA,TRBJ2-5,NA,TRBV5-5,TGTGCCAGCAGCCCTCAGACAGGGGAGGGGACCCAGTACTTC,CASSPQTGEGTQYF
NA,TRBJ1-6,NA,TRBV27,TGTGCCAGCACCTCTTCTCGGGGGAGCTCCTATAATTCACCCCTCCACTTT,CASTSSRGSSYNSPLHF
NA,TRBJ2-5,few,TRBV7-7,TGTGCTAGCAGCTTAGTAGCCAGCCAGCAAGAGACCCAGTACTTC,CASSLVASQQETQYF
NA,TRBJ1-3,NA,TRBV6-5,TGTGCCAGCACAGTTTTCACTGGAAACACCATATATTTT,CASTVFTGNTIYF
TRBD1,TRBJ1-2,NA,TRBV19,TGTGCCAGTAGTCCTTCGACAGGGAACTATGGCTACACCTTC,CASSPSTGNYGYTF
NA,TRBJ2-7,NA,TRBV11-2,TGTGCCAGCAGCTTAGATCGTTCGCGGAGAGAGCAGTACTTC,CASSLDRSRREQYF
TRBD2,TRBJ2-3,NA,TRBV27,TGTGCCAGCAGTTACGGGGGGGGCACAGATACGCAGTATTTT,CASSYGGGTDTQYF
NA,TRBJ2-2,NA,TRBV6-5,TGTGCCACCAGACAGGCTCTCAACACCGGGGAGCTGTTTTTT,CATRQALNTGELFF
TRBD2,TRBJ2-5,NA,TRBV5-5,TGTGCCAGCAGCCGATTAGCGGGCACGGCCCCAGAGACCCAGTACTTC,CASSRLAGTAPETQYF
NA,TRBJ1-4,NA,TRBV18,TGTGCCAGCTCACTTAGGGGACTGAATGAAAAACTGTTTTTT,CASSLRGLNEKLFF
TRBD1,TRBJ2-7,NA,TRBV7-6,TGTGCCAGCAGCAGGGGCGGGACAGGGGCCTACGAGCAGTACTTC,CASSRGGTGAYEQYF
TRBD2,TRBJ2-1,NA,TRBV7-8,TGTGCCAGCAGCCTGCCTACAAGCGGGGGCTCCAAGAATGAGCAGTTCTTC,CASSLPTSGGSKNEQFF
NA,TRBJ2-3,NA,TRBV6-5,TGTGCCAGCAGTTGGGACTTCCCCCCCGGAGATACGCAGTATTTT,CASSWDFPPGDTQYF
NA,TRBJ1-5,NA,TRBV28,TGTGCCAGCAGCTCAGGGTTTCAGCCCCAGCATTTT,CASSSGFQPQHF
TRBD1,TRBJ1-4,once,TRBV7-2,TGTGCCAGCAGAGGTGGGCAGGGGGCCGAAAAACTGTTTTTT,CASRGGQGAEKLFF
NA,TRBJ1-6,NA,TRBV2,TGTGCCACGTATTTGGGGCCCGATTCACCCCTCCACTTT,CATYLGPDSPLHF
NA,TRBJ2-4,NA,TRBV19,TGTGCCAGTAGCACCCTGGGCGGGGAGCTTATAGCCAAAAACATTCAGTACTTC,CASSTLGGELIAKNIQYF
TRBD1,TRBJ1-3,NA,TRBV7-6,TGTGCCAGCAGCTTTGGACAGGGGACTGGAAACACCATATATTTT,CASSFGQGTGNTIYF
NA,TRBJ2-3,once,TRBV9,TGTGCCAGCAGCGTAGAGGAGGGGGCCGGTCACACAGATACGCAGTATTTT,CASSVEEGAGHTDTQYF
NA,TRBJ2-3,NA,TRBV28,TGTGCCAGCAGTGCCGGGTATACGCAGTATTTT,CASSAGYTQYF
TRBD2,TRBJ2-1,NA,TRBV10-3,TGTGCCATCAGAGGACTAGCGGAAAATGAGCAGTTCTTC,CAIRGLAENEQFF
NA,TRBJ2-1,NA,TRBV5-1,TGCGCCAGCAGCCAAGGGGGGGCCAAAAGCCATGAGCAGTTCTTC,CASSQGGAKSHEQFF
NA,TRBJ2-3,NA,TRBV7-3,TGTGCCAGCAGCTTAGTAGGCGGGGCTAGCACAGATACGCAGTATTTT,CASSLVGGASTDTQYF
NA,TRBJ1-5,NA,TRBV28,TGTGCCAGCAGCAAAAACAGGGATCGACAGCCCCAGCATTTT,CASSKNRDRQPQHF
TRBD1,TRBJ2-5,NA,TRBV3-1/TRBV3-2,TGTGCCAGCAGCCAAGACGGGACAGTGTACCAAGAGACCCAGTACTTC,CASSQDGTVYQETQYF
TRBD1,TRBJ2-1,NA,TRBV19,TGTGCCAGTAGCTACGGGACAGGGGTACACAATGAGCAGTTCTTC,CASSYGTGVHNEQFF
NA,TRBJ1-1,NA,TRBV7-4,TGTGCCAGCAGCACCCCCAGGGAGAACACTGAAGCTTTCTTT,CASSTPRENTEAFF
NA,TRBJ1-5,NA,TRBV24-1,TGTGCCACCAGTGATGGGACACTCGTCGATCAGCCCCAGCATTTT,CATSDGTLVDQPQHF
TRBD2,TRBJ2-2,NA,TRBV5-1,TGCGCCAGCAGCTTGAGGAGCGGGGGGAACACCGGGGAGCTGTTTTTT,CASSLRSGGNTGELFF
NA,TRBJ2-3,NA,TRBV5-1,TGCGCCAGCAGCCCTGAGCCGGGCACAGATACGCAGTATTTT,CASSPEPGTDTQYF
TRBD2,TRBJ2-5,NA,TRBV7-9,TGTGCCAGCAGCCCAGGGTTGTCTAGCGGGGAGACCCAGTACTTC,CASSPGLSSGETQYF
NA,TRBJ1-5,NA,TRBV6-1,TGTGCCAGCAGTGAAGCGAGGCCCCAGCATTTT,CASSEARPQHF
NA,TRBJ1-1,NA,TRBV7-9,TGTGCCAGCAGCTTACACAGGCAGAACACTGAAGCTTTCTTT,CASSLHRQNTEAFF
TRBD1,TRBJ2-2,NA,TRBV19,TGTGCCAGTAGGACGGACAGGCCACGCACCGGGGAGCTGTTTTTT,CASRTDRPRTGELFF
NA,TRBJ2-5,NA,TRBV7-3,TGTGCCAGCAGCCTGAACGGCCACAGGTCAGAGACCCAGTACTTC,CASSLNGHRSETQYF
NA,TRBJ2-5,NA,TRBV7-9,TGTGCCAGCAGCAAAACGGCGGTTCCGGAGACCCAGTACTTC,CASSKTAVPETQYF
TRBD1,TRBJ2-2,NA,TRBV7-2,TGTGCCAGCCGGGGGCAGGGGGCTGCCGGGGAGCTGTTTTTT,CASRGQGAAGELFF
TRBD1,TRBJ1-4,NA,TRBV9,TGTGCCAGCAGCACACGCGGGACAGCTGAAAAACTGTTTTTT,CASSTRGTAEKLFF
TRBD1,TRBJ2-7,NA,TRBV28,TGTGCCACCCACCTCTCGACAGGGGGCGCGGGGGAGCAGTACTTC,CATHLSTGGAGEQYF
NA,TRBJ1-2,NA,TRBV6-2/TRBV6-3,TGTGCCAGCAGTTACAGTGGAGGCGGCTACACCTTC,CASSYSGGGYTF
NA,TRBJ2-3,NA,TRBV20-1,TGCAGTGCTAGTGGGTGGGGGCGCACAGATACGCAGTATTTT,CSASGWGRTDTQYF
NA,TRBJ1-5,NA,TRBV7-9,TGTGCCAGCAGCTTAGAAGTAGGGCTGAGGGGCAATCAGCCCCAGCATTTT,CASSLEVGLRGNQPQHF